This is a list of T cell receptor beta chains from one sample in a study of Ad26.COV2.S vaccination and SARS-CoV-2 variants. The protocol was immunoSEQ multiplex PCR, while the TCRdb copy is restricted to in-frame clones and leaves out a portion. The sample has 350,000 to 500,000 clones, 88% seen once. The specimen comprised peripheral blood, sampled in a trial of Ad26.COV2.S vaccine versus placebo. These receptors all come from a person between 18 and 60 years old who received the Ad26.COV2.S COVID-19 vaccine or a placebo. The CDR3 runs from the conserved cysteine through the conserved F or W. The D gene is left open where the match is weak. Only some rows state a clone size, as once, few, many or a class for expanded clones.

>.|TRBV30|.|TRBJ1-4
TGTGCCTGGAGAGGGGGGGGCGTAGTTGAAAAACTGTTTTTT
CAWRGGGVVEKLFF
>.|TRBV29-1|.|TRBJ1-3
TGCAGCGTTGAGTCGGGAGATGGAAACACCATATATTTT
CSVESGDGNTIYF
>.|TRBV10-3|.|TRBJ1-1
TGTGCCATCAGTGAGGGTCGGAACACTGAAGCTTTCTTT
CAISEGRNTEAFF
>.|TRBV11-2|.|TRBJ1-5
TGTGCCAGCAGCATTAGGGGGGGTAGCAATCAGCCCCAGCATTTT
CASSIRGGSNQPQHF
>.|TRBV19|.|TRBJ2-3
TGTGCCAGTAGTATACGGGGAAGGGTACCCGTCACAGATACGCAGTATTTT
CASSIRGRVPVTDTQYF
>few|TRBV7-2|.|TRBJ2-7
TGTGCCAGCGGGAGACAGATCTCCTACGAGCAGTACTTC
CASGRQISYEQYF
>once|TRBV10-2|TRBD1|TRBJ2-7
TGCGCCAGCAGTGAAGGGACAGGGCACAAGGAGCAGTACTTC
CASSEGTGHKEQYF
>.|TRBV10-3|.|TRBJ1-5
TGTGCCATCAGTGAGGACAACTATAGCAATCAGCCCCAGCATTTT
CAISEDNYSNQPQHF
>.|TRBV7-8|.|TRBJ2-3
TGTGCCAGCAGCTTTTCGCGCGCACGGGTGGCAGATACGCAGTATTTT
CASSFSRARVADTQYF
>.|TRBV6-2/TRBV6-3|.|TRBJ1-2
TGTGCCAGCAGTTACTTTGAATACTCCTATGGCTACACCTTC
CASSYFEYSYGYTF
>.|TRBV29-1|TRBD2|TRBJ2-1
TGCAGCGTTGCGGGCGGCGGGGGGCGAGACTCCTACAATGAGCAGTTCTTC
CSVAGGGGRDSYNEQFF
>.|TRBV6-5|.|TRBJ2-7
TGTGCCAGCAGTTACTCTGGCAGCACCTACGAGCAGTACTTC
CASSYSGSTYEQYF
>.|TRBV20-1|TRBD1|TRBJ2-3
TGCAGTGCTAGTCGACAGGGGGCTTTAACAGATACGCAGTATTTT
CSASRQGALTDTQYF
>few|TRBV5-4|.|TRBJ1-3
TGTGCCAGCAGGAAGGGAGGGGGAAACACCATATATTTT
CASRKGGGNTIYF
>.|TRBV30|.|TRBJ2-1
TGTGCCTGGACGTGGATGATCAGTTCTAATGAGCAGTTCTTC
CAWTWMISSNEQFF
>.|TRBV19|.|TRBJ2-6
TGTGCCAGTACTCCCATAGCTACTACTGGGGCCAACGTCCTGACTTTC
CASTPIATTGANVLTF
>.|TRBV5-4|TRBD1|TRBJ2-7
TGTGCCAGCAGCACTTACACAGGGGGCACGACCTACGAGCAGTACTTC
CASSTYTGGTTYEQYF
>.|TRBV10-3|.|TRBJ2-3
TGTGCCATCAGTGAGGGGGCGAGCACAGATACGCAGTATTTT
CAISEGASTDTQYF
>.|TRBV15|.|TRBJ1-2
TGTGCCACCAGCAGAGACGGCAGCCCCTATGGCTACACCTTC
CATSRDGSPYGYTF
>.|TRBV11-1|.|TRBJ1-1
TGTGCCAGCAGCTTATGGGGGAACACTGAAGCTTTCTTT
CASSLWGNTEAFF
>.|TRBV12-3/TRBV12-4|.|TRBJ2-2
TGTGCCAGCAGTTTGGAAACCGGGGAGCTGTTTTTT
CASSLETGELFF
>.|TRBV18|.|TRBJ1-2
TGTGCCAGCTCACCTGTTAGGTACCGGGGCGACGGCTACACCTTC
CASSPVRYRGDGYTF
>few|TRBV18|.|TRBJ2-5
TGTGCCAGCTCACTCCAATATGGGGAGACCCAGTACTTC
CASSLQYGETQYF
>.|TRBV7-9|TRBD1|TRBJ1-4
TGTGCCAGCAGCAGACGGGGACAGACTAATGAAAAACTGTTTTTT
CASSRRGQTNEKLFF
>.|TRBV7-9|.|TRBJ2-7
TGTGCCAGCAGTCGGCAGAACTACGAGCAGTACTTC
CASSRQNYEQYF
>.|TRBV5-1|TRBD1|TRBJ2-7
TGCGCCAGCAGCGACCGGACAGGGGGCTATGACGAGCAGTACTTC
CASSDRTGGYDEQYF
>.|TRBV6-5|.|TRBJ2-7
TGTGCCAGCAGTAATTCTTGGGGGGCTGAATTCAAGCAGTACTTC
CASSNSWGAEFKQYF
>many|TRBV5-1|.|TRBJ2-7
TGCGCCAGCAGCTTGTTAGTGGGCCCCTCTTACGAGCAGTACTTC
CASSLLVGPSYEQYF
>.|TRBV11-2|.|TRBJ1-2
TGTGCCAGCAGCTTAAACAGGGATGGCTACACCTTC
CASSLNRDGYTF
>.|TRBV27|TRBD1|TRBJ2-7
TGTGCCAGCAGTCACAGACAGGGGAGCTCCTACGAGCAGTACTTC
CASSHRQGSSYEQYF
>.|TRBV7-7|TRBD1|TRBJ2-5
TGTGCTAGCAGCTTAGGGACAGCGGAGACCCAGTACTTC
CASSLGTAETQYF
>.|TRBV7-3|TRBD1|TRBJ2-3
TGTGCCAGCAGCTTCCCCCCGACAGGGGATCTCACAGATACGCAGTATTTT
CASSFPPTGDLTDTQYF
>.|TRBV6-5|TRBD1|TRBJ2-7
TGTGCCAGCAGGAGGGGACAGGGACCCTACGAGCAGTACTTC
CASRRGQGPYEQYF
>.|TRBV6-1|.|TRBJ2-5
TGTGCCAGCAGTGATGGTCGGCGACAGCCCCAAGAGACCCAGTACTTC
CASSDGRRQPQETQYF
>.|TRBV6-5|TRBD1|TRBJ1-2
TGTGCCAGCAGCGGTGACAGGGGGCTCGGGGGCTACACCTTC
CASSGDRGLGGYTF
>.|TRBV7-9|.|TRBJ1-6
TGTGCCAGCAGCTTATCCCAGGGTACTAATTCACCCCTCCACTTT
CASSLSQGTNSPLHF
>.|TRBV2|.|TRBJ2-3
TGTGCCAGCAGTGAGAGGACAGGCACAGATACGCAGTATTTT
CASSERTGTDTQYF
>.|TRBV29-1|.|TRBJ2-7
TGCAGCGTCCAGGATCAACCCTACTACGAGCAGTACTTC
CSVQDQPYYEQYF
>.|TRBV5-1|TRBD1|TRBJ1-2
TGCGCCAGCAGCTCGGGACAGGGAAGGCTCGGTGGCTACACCTTC
CASSSGQGRLGGYTF
>.|TRBV2|.|TRBJ1-1
TGTGCCAGCAAGGAGGGAATCCAGAACACTGAAGCTTTCTTT
CASKEGIQNTEAFF
>few|TRBV11-2|.|TRBJ2-7
TGTGCCAGCAGCTTAGACGGGGGCCGCTACGAGCAGTACTTC
CASSLDGGRYEQYF
>.|TRBV7-3|.|TRBJ2-3
TGTGCCAGCAGCCCCGGTTGGCCTGGAGGCACAGATACGCAGTATTTT
CASSPGWPGGTDTQYF
>.|TRBV5-5|.|TRBJ1-2
TGTGCCAGCAGCCCCTCCTCGGGCGTTAACTATGGCTACACCTTC
CASSPSSGVNYGYTF
>.|TRBV19|TRBD1|TRBJ1-1
TGTGCCAGTAGTGCCCAAACAGGGGGCGCGTTTATGAACACTGAAGCTTTCTTT
CASSAQTGGAFMNTEAFF
>.|TRBV7-2|.|TRBJ1-6
TGTGCCAGCAGCCCGTCCGTGGGGATTGGGAATTCACCCCTCCACTTT
CASSPSVGIGNSPLHF
>.|TRBV3-1/TRBV3-2|.|TRBJ1-1
TGTGCCAGCAGCCAAGTTCCGCCAACCGACACTGAAGCTTTCTTT
CASSQVPPTDTEAFF
>.|TRBV14|.|TRBJ1-2
TGTGCCAGCAGCCCCGGGACCCGCTATGGCTACACCTTC
CASSPGTRYGYTF
>.|TRBV28|.|TRBJ2-7
TGTGCCAGCAGTTTATACGGGCAGGAGACCTACGAGCAGTACTTC
CASSLYGQETYEQYF
>once|TRBV2|.|TRBJ1-1
TGTGCCAGCAATAGACAGAGTGAAGCTTTCTTT
CASNRQSEAFF
>.|TRBV7-2|.|TRBJ2-7
TGTGCCAGCAGCTTAGGCGGGTCGGGGGCGGACGAGCAGTACTTC
CASSLGGSGADEQYF
>.|TRBV2|TRBD2|TRBJ2-1
TGTGCCAGCAGTGTCTCAGTAGCGGGGGGGCTTGGGAATGAGCAGTTCTTC
CASSVSVAGGLGNEQFF
>.|TRBV4-3|.|TRBJ2-3
TGCGCCAGCAGCCAAGACCGCACAGATACGCAGTATTTT
CASSQDRTDTQYF
>.|TRBV5-1|TRBD1|TRBJ2-7
TGCGCCAGCAGCCCGCCGGGACAGGGCTACGAGCAGTACTTC
CASSPPGQGYEQYF
>.|TRBV6-2/TRBV6-3|TRBD2|TRBJ2-1
TGTGCCAGCAGTTCCCCCCCCCGACTAGCGGGGGGTGGGTCCTACAATGAGCAGTTCTTC
CASSSPPRLAGGGSYNEQFF
>.|TRBV7-6|TRBD1|TRBJ1-2
TGTGCCAGCAGCCCAATTTTGGGACAGCTCTATGGCTACACCTTC
CASSPILGQLYGYTF
>.|TRBV7-2|.|TRBJ2-2
TGTGCCAGCAGCTTAGATCACAGGGAGACCGGGGAGCTGTTTTTT
CASSLDHRETGELFF